This TCR beta chain was documented in a study of breast tumors, draining lymph nodes, adjacent tissues. Study-wide points: The lymph node origin of tumor T cells was framed as consistent with a hypothesis, not demonstrated.

This clonotype was counted between two and nine times. Its antigen remains unknown. This sequence may be a read error, since a much larger clone differs from it by one base. This CDR3 is 14 amino acids long. Germline V CDR1 and CDR2: SGHRS, YFSETQ. TCRdb re-derived calls from the multiplex PCR reads in MiXCR, one entry per CDR3 protein. The table records just under 65,000 distinct CDR3 sequences, roughly 57% of them present only once. The chain uses TRBV5-1 and TRBJ2-5; the D gene could be TRBD1 or TRBD2 (5 bases each). The material sequenced was breast tumor tissue. This sequence originates from a female donor with breast cancer. Some clones in this sample may be carry-over from other donors' samples. CDR3 DNA: TGCGTCAGCAGCTTCTCCGAGAGGGGAGAGACCCAGTACTTC. Translated: CVSSFSERGETQYF.